These 25 T cell receptor beta chains originate from one sample sequenced in a study of shared clonotypes between healthy human individuals. Produced via immunoSEQ multiplex PCR; TCRdb's table is partial and in-frame only. Of 450,000 to 600,000 clones in the sample, around three quarters were seen once. Sequencing was done on a sample of PBMCs. The source is a woman in her forties in good health. Some clones in this sample may be carry-over from other donors' samples.

The chain carries TRBV25-1 and TRBJ2-2, with TRBD2 as a possible D gene (6 bases). CDR3 size: 18 residues. Germline assignment: CDR1 MGHDK and CDR2 SYGVNS. V was trimmed by 0 bases and J by 2 bases, leaving 16 bases between them. DNA of the CDR3: TGTGCCAGCAGTGAATATTCCGCCGGAGGGCCAAACACCGGGGAGCTGTTTTTT. It yields the protein CASSEYSAGGPNTGELFF.

This clone was recorded once. The CDR3, as DNA: TGTGCCAGCAGCTTTCGGGGGGTTGGCAACAATGAGCAGTTCTTC. This translates into CASSFRGVGNNEQFF. The V call is TRBV5-5, the J call TRBJ2-1, with 7 bases matching TRBD2. Looked up from germline, CDR1 is SGHKS and CDR2 is YYEKEE (reference sequence). CDR3 length: 15 amino acids. V shed 2 bases and J 5 bases; nucleotides not matched to a gene: 7.

V gene TRBV9 combines with J gene TRBJ2-1; 10 nucleotides line up with TRBD2. The CDR3 extends over 15 amino acids. V was clipped by 2 bases and J by 10 bases; unmatched bases: 9. CDR1 and CDR2 from the germline V gene are SGDLS and YYNGEE. The CDR3 DNA follows: TGTGCCAGCAGCGTCGCCGGGACTAGCGTCGGGGAGCAGTTCTTC. Translating it yields CASSVAGTSVGEQFF. The variable domain in full, with the rest retrieved from reference TRBV9 and TRBJ2-1, is DSGVTQTPKHLITATGQRVTLRCSPRSGDLSVYWYQQSLDQGLQFLIQYYNGEERAKGNILERFSAQQFPDLHSELNLSSLELGDSALYFCASSVAGTSVGEQFFGPGTRLTVL.

The chain employs TRBV7-2 and TRBJ2-1; 11 positions agree with TRBD2. CDR3 length: 15 residues. V lost 1 base, J lost 7 bases, and 3 bases stayed unmatched. From germline, CDR1 is SGHTA and CDR2 FQGNSA. Written as DNA, the CDR3 is TGTGCCAGCAGCTTAGGGACTAGCGGGTGGAATGAGCAGTTCTTC. It translates to CASSLGTSGWNEQFF.

The chain carries TRBV10-3 and TRBJ2-7; the match to TRBD1 covers 8 bases. The germline V gene has CDR1 ENHRY and CDR2 SYGVKD. This CDR3 comprises 12 residues. V dropped 7 bases and J dropped 6; count of bases not matched to a gene: 5. CDR3 loop: CAIKPTGGEQYF. In DNA, the CDR3 is TGTGCCATCAAGCCAACAGGGGGCGAGCAGTACTTC.

On this clone: A much larger clonotype is one base distant, so this may be a read error. This chain uses TRBV11-1 with TRBJ2-5; 7 nucleotides align to TRBD2. Per the germline V gene, CDR1 is SGHAT and CDR2 is FQDESV (reference sequence). This CDR3 has 16 residues. The V segment lost 1 base and the J segment 3 bases; nucleotides outside the gene matches: 8. This CDR3 reads CASSLERLALKETQYF. DNA of the CDR3: TGTGCCAGCAGCTTAGAGAGACTAGCTTTGAAAGAGACCCAGTACTTC.

This clone was seen once. This sequence joins TRBV5-5 and TRBJ2-1; 9 bases line up with TRBD1. The germline CDR1 and CDR2 sequences are SGHKS and YYEKEE (reference sequence). The V gene end was trimmed by 4 bases and the J gene end by 4 bases; junction bases not matched to a gene: 9. CDR3 length: 16 residues. This CDR3 reads CASSPRTGVAYNEQFF. DNA for the CDR3: TGTGCCAGCAGCCCCCGGACAGGGGTAGCATACAATGAGCAGTTCTTC. The full variable domain, its missing parts supplied by reference TRBV5-5 and TRBJ2-1, is DAGVTQSPTHLIKTRGQQVTLRCSPISGHKSVSWYQQVLGQGPQFIFQYYEKEERGRGNFPDRFSARQFPNYSSELNVNALLLGDSALYLCASSPRTGVAYNEQFFGPGTRLTVL.

The chain links TRBV19 to TRBJ2-7; perhaps TRBD1 as D (6 bases). Germline values: CDR1 LNHDA, CDR2 SQIVND (reference sequence). V was pared by 10 bases and J by 4 bases, with 17 bases between. This CDR3 is 13 amino acids long. CDR3 coding DNA: TGTGCCACCCAGGGCCAGGGGTTATACGAGCAGTACTTC. Amino acid sequence: CATQGQGLYEQYF.

This clone was observed a handful of times. The chain is built from TRBV7-2 and TRBJ2-7; 7 nucleotides match TRBD2. Unmatched junction bases numbered 10, after V lost 5 bases and J lost 6 bases. CDR3 length: 14 amino acids. Germline CDR1 is SGHTA and CDR2 is FQGNSA. In nucleotides, the CDR3 is TGTGCCAGCAGCACAAGAGTCTCGGGGGGCGAGCAGTACTTC. This sequence encodes CASSTRVSGGEQYF.

The chain links TRBV30 to TRBJ2-7; D is perhaps TRBD2 (5 bases). The germline V gene encodes CDR1 GTSNPN and CDR2 SVGIG (reference sequence). The CDR3 is made up of 15 amino acids. Between the trimmed V and J ends, which lost 3 bases and 0 bases, there was a span of 15 bases. The CDR3 spells CAWRYGWRSSYEQYF. As DNA, the CDR3 is TGTGCCTGGAGGTATGGGTGGAGGAGCTCCTACGAGCAGTACTTC.

This clone was picked up a small number of times. This specimen includes other DNA sequences encoding the same CDR3. The chain couples TRBV6-1 to TRBJ2-2; tentatively, D is TRBD1 (5 bases). The V gene's germline CDR1 is MNHNS and CDR2 SASEGT. There are 14 residues in the CDR3. V was shortened by 6 bases and J by 5 bases, with 13 bases between the two germline ends. The CDR3, as DNA: TGTGCCAGCAGGGGCCAGGGTGGGACCGGGGAGCTGTTTTTT. Amino acids: CASRGQGGTGELFF.

This clone occurred a few times. Without the conserved terminal phenylalanine or tryptophan, this CDR3 likely stems from a read error. The J gene is TRBJ1-2, the V gene TRBV28, with D hard to call. Trimming removed 7 bases at V and 6 bases at J, with 15 bases between. CDR3 length equals 13 residues. In germline, CDR1 is MDHEN, CDR2 SYDVKM. Here the CDR3 reads CASIPGRGNGYTL. Written as DNA, the CDR3 is TGTGCCAGCATCCCCGGTCGGGGAAATGGCTACACCTTA.

The rearrangement uses TRBV9 and TRBJ2-3, with TRBD2 matching 9 bases. The CDR3 has 16 residues. Unmatched junction bases numbered 8, after V lost 0 bases and J lost 6 bases. Germline V lookup: CDR1 SGDLS, CDR2 YYNGEE. Here the CDR3 DNA reads TGTGCCAGCAGCGTAGGTGATAGCGGGAGTTGGGATACGCAGTATTTT. Its protein is CASSVGDSGSWDTQYF.

The rearrangement links TRBV2 to TRBJ1-5; D ambiguous. Germline V CDR1 and CDR2: SNHLY, FYNNEI. V lost 6 bases and J lost 11, with 26 bases in between. CDR3 size: 16 residues. The DNA for the CDR3 is TGTGCCAGCAGGGGCTATTCGGGTGTTGTGGGTTTGGCCCAGCATTTT. Its translation: CASRGYSGVVGLAQHF. The full variable domain, rest sourced from reference TRBV2 and TRBJ1-5, is EPEVTQTPSHQVTQMGQEVILRCVPISNHLYFYWYRQILGQKVEFLVSFYNNEISEKSEIFDDQFSVERPDGSNFTLKIRSTKLEDSAMYFCASRGYSGVVGLAQHFGDGTRLSIL.

The rearrangement uses TRBV19 and TRBJ2-1, with 8 nucleotides matching TRBD1. V lost 5 bases, J lost 4 bases, and 4 bases stayed unmatched. Germline CDR1 reads LNHDA; CDR2 reads SQIVND (reference sequence). CDR3 length: 14 residues. The CDR3 sequence: CASSAGQGYNEQFF. CDR3 coding DNA: TGTGCCAGTAGTGCCGGACAGGGATACAATGAGCAGTTCTTC.

To note about this clone: A far more abundant clone sits one base away, making this likely a read error. Distinct nucleotide sequences in the sample also encode this CDR3. The chain has TRBV29-1 and TRBJ2-2; 8 nucleotides line up with TRBD2. Germline CDR1 SQVTM, CDR2 ANQGSEA. The CDR3 is 16 residues long. The V and J ends lost 4 bases and 7 bases, in that order; junction bases with no gene match: 14. The CDR3 bases are TGCAGCGTTGTGGGTGGTCCAGCGGGAGCTAGCGGGGAGCTGTTTTTT. The encoded protein is CSVVGGPAGASGELFF.

The CDR3 DNA reads TGTGCCAGCAGCTACCTATTAATATCCGGGGAGCTGTTTTTT. This translates into CASSYLLISGELFF. The chain links TRBV7-8 to TRBJ2-2; no clear D gene. The CDR3 extends over 14 amino acids. The germline V and J ends were trimmed by 4 bases and 6 bases, with 12 bases remaining between them. Germline V gene data show CDR1 as SGHVS and CDR2 as FQNEAQ.

The chain has TRBV20-1 and TRBJ2-5, with TRBD2 matching over 7 bases. The CDR3 has 11 residues. Germline lookup yields CDR1 DFQATT and CDR2 SNEGSKA (reference sequence). The chain's CDR3 is CRGVAGETQYF. The CDR3 DNA follows: TGCAGGGGGGTAGCGGGAGAGACCCAGTACTTC.

Comment on this clone: With a much larger clone just one base away, this may be a read error. This sample includes further DNA sequences coding for the same CDR3. The gene calls are TRBV7-2 and TRBJ1-1; 7 bases match TRBD1. The CDR3 contains 15 residues. Germline CDR1 SGHTA, CDR2 FQGNSA. V lost 1 base and J lost 1; bases outside the gene matches: 3. Here the CDR3 DNA reads TGTGCCAGCAGCTTAGGGGACAGAAGGAACACTGAAGCTTTCTTT. Its translation: CASSLGDRRNTEAFF.

The rearrangement uses TRBV28 and TRBJ2-1; 9 nucleotides agree with TRBD2. The V segment lost 5 bases and the J segment 6 bases; nucleotides outside the gene matches: 20. The CDR3 has 19 residues. Germline loops: CDR1 MDHEN, CDR2 SYDVKM. CDR3 DNA: TGTGCCAGCAGTCCGCGACAGGGAAGAGGTAGCGGGAGAGGCAATGAGCAGTTCTTC. Protein product: CASSPRQGRGSGRGNEQFF.

This chain links TRBV27 with TRBJ2-7; D uncertain. Trimming removed 6 bases at V and 3 bases at J, with 6 bases between. Germline assignment: CDR1 MNHEY and CDR2 SMNVEV (reference sequence). This CDR3 spans 11 amino acids. CDR3 sequence reads: CASRGLYEQYF. Here the CDR3 DNA reads TGTGCCAGCAGGGGCCTCTACGAGCAGTACTTC.

This clone was counted only a few times. The chain joins TRBV2 to TRBJ1-2; 7 nucleotides line up with TRBD1. CDR1 SNHLY and CDR2 FYNNEI come from the germline V gene. V was pared by 3 bases and J by 8 bases, with 15 bases of the junction left unmatched. The CDR3 is 16 residues long. This CDR3 reads CASSEGGPRTGHGYTF. The CDR3 DNA reads TGTGCCAGCAGTGAGGGGGGGCCTAGGACAGGCCACGGCTACACCTTC.

V gene TRBV2 combines with J gene TRBJ2-3; D perhaps matches TRBD2 (6 bases). From germline, CDR1 is SNHLY and CDR2 FYNNEI. V gave up 2 bases and J gave up 2 bases, with 11 bases separating them. CDR3 length equals 15 residues. CDR3 coding DNA: TGTGCCAGCAGTGAAATTAGCGGCACCACAGATACGCAGTATTTT. As protein: CASSEISGTTDTQYF.

The V gene is TRBV5-4, the J gene TRBJ2-1, with 12 positions matching TRBD2. Germline V gene sequence: CDR1 SGHNT, CDR2 YYREEE (reference sequence). CDR3 size: 15 residues. The V segment lost 3 bases and the J segment 5 bases; nucleotides outside the gene matches: 3. CDR3 in DNA: TGTGCCAGCAGCTGGACTAGCGGGAACCACAATGAGCAGTTCTTC. It codes for CASSWTSGNHNEQFF.

The chain joins TRBV5-1 to TRBJ1-3; a possible D gene is TRBD1 (6 bases). Germline V CDR1 and CDR2: SGHRS, YFSETQ. V dropped 0 bases and J dropped 3 bases, with 7 bases sitting between them. CDR3 length: 14 amino acids. Written as DNA, the CDR3 is TGCGCCAGCAGCTTGGAGGGGGTTGGAAACACCATATATTTT. Protein sequence: CASSLEGVGNTIYF.